The entry that follows covers one T cell receptor (beta chain) sequence. The germline CDR1 and CDR2 sequences are SGHRS and YFSETQ. This CDR3 has 14 amino acids. This record belongs to a study of blood T cells in healthy people across ages. Combining a sample-barcoded 5' primer with a J-beta primer mix, a second PCR ran for about 7 to 11 cycles. TCRdb re-called the 5' RACE reads with MiXCR, one entry per CDR3 protein. The data show about 640,000 distinct CDR3 sequences, approximately 59% seen once. The sample providers were healthy Caucasian people from Russia, aged about 6 to 95. The J gene is TRBJ2-1, the V gene TRBV5-1; no clear D gene. The DNA end favors TRBJ2-5, so the J call may be wrong. This clonotype was sampled from a man in his sixties in good health. The source material was blood. CDR3 in amino acids: CASSLWPGWKTQYF. As DNA, the CDR3 is TGCGCCAGCAGCTTGTGGCCGGGTTGGAAGACCCAGTACTTC.